This is a list of T cell receptor beta chains from one sample in a study of Tregs in tolerant kidney transplant recipients. The protocol was immunoSEQ multiplex PCR, while the TCRdb copy is restricted to in-frame clones and leaves out a portion. The sample carries 120,000 or so clones, around nine tenths recorded once. The specimen was CD4+ T cells from blood. The receptors shown here come from a human donor in good health. The CDR3 runs from the conserved cysteine through the conserved F or W. A D gene is named only where the DNA matches it firmly. Size tells how often a clone was seen (once, few, many) or the class of an expanded clone, and some rows leave it out.

abundance | d_gene | j_gene | v_gene | CDR3nt | CDR3aa
- | TRBD2 | TRBJ2-2 | TRBV9 | TGTGCCAGCAGCTTACTAGCGGGAGGAGGGACCGGGGAGCTGTTTTTT | CASSLLAGGGTGELFF
few | TRBD1 | TRBJ1-2 | TRBV4-1 | TGCGCCAGCAGCCAAGGTGCAGGGGGGTATGGCTACACCTTC | CASSQGAGGYGYTF
- | TRBD2 | TRBJ2-1 | TRBV18 | TGTGCCAGCTCACCACCGGGACTAGCGGGAGCCAATGAGCAGTTCTTC | CASSPPGLAGANEQFF
- | - | TRBJ1-4 | TRBV7-8 | TGTGCCAGCAAAAGAGGTATAACCCCGAATGAAAAACTGTTTTTT | CASKRGITPNEKLFF
- | - | TRBJ2-7 | TRBV11-3 | TGTGCCAGCAGCTTAGATGGGGATTACGAGCAGTACTTC | CASSLDGDYEQYF
- | TRBD2 | TRBJ2-7 | TRBV2 | TGTGCCAGCAGGTCGACTAGCGGGAGCTACGAGCAGTACTTC | CASRSTSGSYEQYF
once | - | TRBJ1-1 | TRBV6-5 | TGTGCCAGCAGTTACTCGATACACACTGAAGCTTTCTTT | CASSYSIHTEAFF
once | - | TRBJ2-3 | TRBV7-2 | TGTGCCAGCAGCTTACAGATCACAGATACGCAGTATTTT | CASSLQITDTQYF
- | TRBD1 | TRBJ1-6 | TRBV7-2 | TGTGCCAGCAGCCAATCGACAGGGGATAATTCACCCCTCCACTTT | CASSQSTGDNSPLHF
- | - | TRBJ2-1 | TRBV6-4 | TGTGCCAGCATCAGACTCCTGGACCGTGAGCAGTTCTTC | CASIRLLDREQFF
- | - | TRBJ2-1 | TRBV7-2 | TGTGCCAGCAGCTCACAACCTAGGACAGCAAACAATGAGCAGTTCTTC | CASSSQPRTANNEQFF
- | - | TRBJ2-7 | TRBV9 | TGTGCCAGCAGCGTAGCTGGGGGGGGCGCCTACGAGCAGTACTTC | CASSVAGGGAYEQYF
- | - | TRBJ2-1 | TRBV9 | TGTGCCAGCAGCGTAGAACCCGTAGGAGGGGGTGAGCAGTTCTTC | CASSVEPVGGGEQFF
once | - | TRBJ1-1 | TRBV7-3 | TGTGCCAGCAGCTTAAGTGTAGGGAGGAGGGAAGCTTTCTTT | CASSLSVGRREAFF
- | - | TRBJ1-1 | TRBV10-1 | TGCGCCAGCAGTGCTGCAATGAACACTGAAGCTTTCTTT | CASSAAMNTEAFF
- | - | TRBJ1-1 | TRBV18 | TGTGCCAGCTCACTCTGGGTTCACAGGAAAGTGAATACTGAAGCTTTCTTT | CASSLWVHRKVNTEAFF
- | TRBD2 | TRBJ2-2 | TRBV7-2 | TGTGCCAGCAGCTCCGGACTAGCGGGGGGGCAGGCCGGGGAGCTGTTTTTT | CASSSGLAGGQAGELFF
- | - | TRBJ2-1 | TRBV7-6 | TGTGCCAGCAGCTTTCCCCAGGGGAGCAATGAGCAGTTCTTC | CASSFPQGSNEQFF
- | - | TRBJ1-4 | TRBV5-5 | TGTGCCAGCAGCTTGGGTGCAGGGCTGTACGAAAAACTGTTTTTT | CASSLGAGLYEKLFF
- | - | TRBJ2-5 | TRBV30 | TGTGCCTGGAGTGTAGGTCTGGGACACCAAGGGGAGACCCAGTACTTC | CAWSVGLGHQGETQYF
- | - | TRBJ2-7 | TRBV18 | TGTGCCAGCTCAACGGGACCAGACGAGCAGTACTTC | CASSTGPDEQYF
- | - | TRBJ2-7 | TRBV6-5 | TGTGCCAGCAACCCCGGGCCACTCCCCACCTACGAGCAGTACTTC | CASNPGPLPTYEQYF
- | TRBD1 | TRBJ2-6 | TRBV7-3 | TGTGCCAGCAGTCCCACAGGGGCCTATGGGGCCAACGTCCTGACTTTC | CASSPTGAYGANVLTF
- | - | TRBJ1-6 | TRBV18 | TGTGCCAGCTCACCACCGGGGGCAAATTCACCCCTCCACTTT | CASSPPGANSPLHF
- | TRBD2 | TRBJ2-1 | TRBV11-3 | TGTGCCAGCAGCCGACGGACTAGCGGGGGCTCCTACAATGAGCAGTTCTTC | CASSRRTSGGSYNEQFF
- | - | TRBJ2-7 | TRBV2 | TGTGCCAGCAGTGAAAGGACTTCCTCCTACGAGCAGTACTTC | CASSERTSSYEQYF
- | - | TRBJ2-3 | TRBV18 | TGTGCCAGCTCCCGGACGGGGTCTTCGGATACGCAGTATTTT | CASSRTGSSDTQYF
few | TRBD2 | TRBJ2-3 | TRBV5-1 | TGCGCCAGCAGCTCTTGGGGGGGAGATACGCAGTATTTT | CASSSWGGDTQYF
- | - | TRBJ2-5 | TRBV18 | TGTGCCAGCTCACCAGGTTTAGACAGGCAAGAGACCCAGTACTTC | CASSPGLDRQETQYF
- | - | TRBJ2-5 | TRBV18 | TGTGCCAGCTCGGGCACGCAAGAGACCCAGTACTTC | CASSGTQETQYF
- | - | TRBJ1-1 | TRBV29-1 | TGCAGCGTCCAAGTACCAGGAAAGGAATTAGGTGAAGCTTTCTTT | CSVQVPGKELGEAFF
- | - | TRBJ1-1 | TRBV2 | TGTGCCAGCAGTGAAGCCGAGAACACTGAAGCTTTCTTT | CASSEAENTEAFF
- | TRBD1 | TRBJ2-4 | TRBV7-2 | TGTGCCAGCAGCTTCCCGGGACAGGGTAACATTCAGTACTTC | CASSFPGQGNIQYF